What follows are 13 T cell receptor beta chains derived from one specimen sequenced in a study of OX40 agonist ivuxolimab in advanced cancers. The method was immunoSEQ multiplex PCR; TCRdb's version includes in-frame clones alone and lacks a portion of them. The sample yields roughly 70,000 clones, approximately 90% seen once. The sample consisted of CD4+ or CD8+ T cells sorted from blood, taken in a trial of the OX40 agonist ivuxolimab. The receptors originated from an adult with an advanced solid tumor such as melanoma, head and neck, liver or kidney cancer.

The chain employs TRBV15 and TRBJ2-1, with 8 bases aligning to TRBD1. J gave up 13 bases and V 0 bases, and 5 bases lay outside the gene matches. CDR1 is LNHNV, CDR2 YYDKDF, per germline (reference sequence). The CDR3 runs 13 residues. The CDR3 here is CATSRDSDRVQFF. CDR3 DNA sequence: TGTGCCACCAGCAGAGATTCGGACAGGGTACAGTTCTTC.

This clone was recorded only once. V is TRBV19 and J is TRBJ1-5, with TRBD1 as a possible D gene (6 bases). This CDR3 has 16 residues. Per the germline V gene, CDR1 is LNHDA and CDR2 is SQIVND (reference sequence). Between the trimmed V and J ends, which lost 7 bases and 0 bases, there was a span of 16 bases. The CDR3 loop is CASKPGAMGSNQPQHF. CDR3 sequence (DNA): TGTGCCAGTAAACCGGGGGCTATGGGTAGCAATCAGCCCCAGCATTTT.

The CDR3 DNA reads as TGTGCCAGCATTCAAATAGCGGAAAGCACAGATACGCAGTATTTT. Translation gives CASIQIAESTDTQYF. The chain employs TRBV6-6 and TRBJ2-3; possibly TRBD2 for D (6 bases). Deletions cut 7 bases from V and 0 bases from J, with 14 bases between. There are 15 residues in the CDR3. Germline values: CDR1 MNHNY, CDR2 SVGAGI (reference sequence).

V is TRBV7-9 and J is TRBJ1-5; the match to TRBD1 covers 7 bases. V was clipped by 5 bases and J by 3 bases; unmatched bases: 4. Germline CDR1 SEHNR, CDR2 FQNEAQ (reference sequence). This CDR3 is built from 14 residues. CDR3 in DNA: TGTGCCAGCAGCCAAACAGGGGTCAATCAGCCCCAGCATTTT. It translates to CASSQTGVNQPQHF.

The V and J genes are TRBV27 and TRBJ1-5; 7 bases agree with TRBD1. CDR1 MNHEY and CDR2 SMNVEV come from the germline V gene (reference sequence). The V gene end was trimmed by 2 bases and the J gene end by 0 bases; junction bases not matched to a gene: 10. The CDR3 runs to 18 residues. The CDR3 bases are TGTGCCAGCAGTTTAAAATGGGGGACAGCTAATAGCAATCAGCCCCAGCATTTT. Translating it yields CASSLKWGTANSNQPQHF.

The gene calls are TRBV10-3 and TRBJ1-5; D perhaps matches TRBD1 (5 bases). Trimming shortened V by 8 bases and J by 2 bases, and 16 bases separated the two germline ends. The CDR3 is made up of 15 amino acids. Per germline, CDR1 ENHRY and CDR2 SYGVKD. CDR3 in amino acids: CAIGEGPEGNQPQHF. CDR3 nucleotide sequence: TGTGCCATCGGGGAGGGACCAGAGGGCAATCAGCCCCAGCATTTT.

V usage is TRBV11-1 and J usage is TRBJ2-6, with D perhaps matching TRBD1 or TRBD2 (5 bases each). The germline CDR1 and CDR2 sequences are SGHAT and FQDESV (reference sequence). V shed 8 bases and J shed 2 bases, with 10 bases lying between them. CDR3 size: 14 residues. CDR3: CASVQGAGANVLTF. The CDR3 nucleotides are TGTGCCAGCGTTCAGGGAGCTGGGGCCAACGTCCTGACTTTC.

V is TRBV29-1 and J is TRBJ2-7, with D hard to call. The CDR3 runs 12 residues. Germline loops: CDR1 SQVTM, CDR2 ANQGSEA. Deletions cut 4 bases from V and 0 bases from J, with 7 bases between. The CDR3 spells CSVGRSSYEQYF. CDR3 coding DNA: TGCAGCGTTGGACGGAGCTCCTACGAGCAGTACTTC.

The V call is TRBV18, the J call TRBJ1-1, with 11 nucleotides matching TRBD1. V was clipped by 3 bases and J by 4 bases; unmatched bases: 4. Germline V gene lookup returns CDR1 KGHSH and CDR2 LQKENI. The CDR3 loop spans 15 amino acids. As DNA, the CDR3 is TGTGCCAGCTCACCCGCCGGGACAGGGGGCACTGAAGCTTTCTTT. This codes for CASSPAGTGGTEAFF.

The chain has TRBV5-1 and TRBJ1-1; 7 nucleotides align to TRBD1. Trimming cost V 6 bases and J 4 bases; bases outside gene matches: 12. The CDR3 length is 15 residues. Germline CDR1 reads SGHRS; CDR2 reads YFSETQ. The CDR3 nucleotides are TGCGCCAGCACCCGACAGGGCGGAGTGAGCACTGAAGCTTTCTTT. Amino acids: CASTRQGGVSTEAFF.

The chain employs TRBV11-1 and TRBJ1-1; D is unresolved. The CDR3 length is 15 residues. The germline V gene encodes CDR1 SGHAT and CDR2 FQDESV (reference sequence). V was clipped by 2 bases and J by 4 bases, with 14 bases between them. CDR3 in DNA: TGTGCCAGCAGCTTAAGGATAACTCGAAGCACTGAAGCTTTCTTT. Translated, it gives CASSLRITRSTEAFF.

The gene calls are TRBV18 and TRBJ2-2, with D perhaps TRBD1 (5 bases). CDR3 length equals 17 residues. Germline loops: CDR1 KGHSH, CDR2 LQKENI. The V end was cut by 0 bases, the J end by 2 bases, with 13 bases between. The DNA of the CDR3 is TGTGCCAGCTCACCACCGGGGCTAATATTTAACACCGGGGAGCTGTTTTTT. Translated, it gives CASSPPGLIFNTGELFF.

The chain is built from TRBV2 and TRBJ2-3; 8 positions agree with TRBD2. There are 14 residues in the CDR3. The germline gives CDR1 SNHLY, CDR2 FYNNEI. V gave up 6 bases and J gave up 3 bases; unmatched junction bases: 5. The CDR3 DNA follows: TGTGCCAGCAGCGCGGGGGGTCAAACAGATACGCAGTATTTT. Protein product: CASSAGGQTDTQYF. Drawing the rest from reference TRBV2 and TRBJ2-3, the complete variable domain is EPEVTQTPSHQVTQMGQEVILRCVPISNHLYFYWYRQILGQKVEFLVSFYNNEISEKSEIFDDQFSVERPDGSNFTLKIRSTKLEDSAMYFCASSAGGQTDTQYFGPGTRLTVL.